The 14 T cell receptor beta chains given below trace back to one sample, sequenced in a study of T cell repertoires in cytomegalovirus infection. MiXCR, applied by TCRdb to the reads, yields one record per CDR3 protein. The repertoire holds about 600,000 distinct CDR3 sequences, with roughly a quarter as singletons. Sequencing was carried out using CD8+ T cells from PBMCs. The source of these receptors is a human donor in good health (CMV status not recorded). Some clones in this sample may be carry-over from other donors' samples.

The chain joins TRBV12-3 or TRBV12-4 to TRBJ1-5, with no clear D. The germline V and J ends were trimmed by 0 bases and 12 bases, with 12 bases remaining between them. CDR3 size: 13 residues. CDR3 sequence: CASSLALYGIQHF. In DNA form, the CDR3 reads TGTGCCAGCAGTTTAGCTCTTTACGGAATCCAGCATTTT.

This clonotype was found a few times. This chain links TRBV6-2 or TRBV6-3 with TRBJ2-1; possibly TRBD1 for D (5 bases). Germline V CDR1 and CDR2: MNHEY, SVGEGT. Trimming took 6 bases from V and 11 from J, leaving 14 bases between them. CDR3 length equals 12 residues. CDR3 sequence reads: CASSSFTGQQFF. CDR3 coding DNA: TGTGCCAGCAGCTCGTTCACAGGCCAGCAGTTCTTC.

For the CDR3, the DNA is TGCAGTGCTAGAGAAGACCGTGGAAATTATGGCTACACCTTC. Its translation: CSAREDRGNYGYTF. V is TRBV20-1 and J is TRBJ1-2; D is unresolved. Germline V gene sequence: CDR1 DFQATT, CDR2 SNEGSKA (reference sequence). The CDR3 runs 14 residues. Trimming stripped 0 bases from V and 5 bases from J, with 13 bases between.

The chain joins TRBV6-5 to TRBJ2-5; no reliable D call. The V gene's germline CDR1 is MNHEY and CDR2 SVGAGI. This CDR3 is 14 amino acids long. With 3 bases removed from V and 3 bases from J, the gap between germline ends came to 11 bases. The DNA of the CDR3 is TGTGCCAGCAGTTATACTACAATAGAAGAGACCCAGTACTTC. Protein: CASSYTTIEETQYF.

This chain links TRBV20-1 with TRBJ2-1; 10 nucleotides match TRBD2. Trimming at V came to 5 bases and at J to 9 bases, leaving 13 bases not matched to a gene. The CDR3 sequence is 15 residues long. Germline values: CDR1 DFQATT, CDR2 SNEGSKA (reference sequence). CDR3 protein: CSAGLLAGTLGEQFF. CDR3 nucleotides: TGCAGTGCTGGATTACTAGCGGGGACGCTCGGTGAGCAGTTCTTC.

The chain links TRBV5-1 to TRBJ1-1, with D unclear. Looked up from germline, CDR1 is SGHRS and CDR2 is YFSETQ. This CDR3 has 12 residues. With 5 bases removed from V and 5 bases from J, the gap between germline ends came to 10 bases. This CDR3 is CASREGDTEAFF. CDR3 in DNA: TGCGCCAGCAGGGAGGGTGATACTGAAGCTTTCTTT.

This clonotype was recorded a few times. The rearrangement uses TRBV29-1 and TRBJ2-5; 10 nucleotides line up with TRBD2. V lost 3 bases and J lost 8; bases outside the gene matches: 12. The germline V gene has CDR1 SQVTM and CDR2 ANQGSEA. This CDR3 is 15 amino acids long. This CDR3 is CSVEPLAGEPNTQYF. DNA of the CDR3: TGCAGCGTTGAGCCCCTAGCGGGGGAGCCGAATACCCAGTACTTC.

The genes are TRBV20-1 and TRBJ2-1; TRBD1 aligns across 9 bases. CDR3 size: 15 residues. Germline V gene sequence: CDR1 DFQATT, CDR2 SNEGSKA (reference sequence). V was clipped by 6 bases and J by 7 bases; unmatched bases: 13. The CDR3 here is CSARAGTGRANEQFF. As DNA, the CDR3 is TGCAGTGCCCGCGCCGGGACAGGGAGGGCGAATGAGCAGTTCTTC.

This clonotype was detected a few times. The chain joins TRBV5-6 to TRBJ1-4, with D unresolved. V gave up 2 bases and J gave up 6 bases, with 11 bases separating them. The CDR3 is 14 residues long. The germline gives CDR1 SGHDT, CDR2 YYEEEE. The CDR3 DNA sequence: TGTGCCAGCAGCTTTTACCCTGGGGATGAAAAACTGTTTTTT. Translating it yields CASSFYPGDEKLFF.

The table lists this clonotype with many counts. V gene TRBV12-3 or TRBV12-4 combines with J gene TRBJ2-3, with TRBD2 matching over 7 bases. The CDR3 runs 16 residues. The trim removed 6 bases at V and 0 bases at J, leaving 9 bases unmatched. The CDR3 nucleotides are TGTGCCAGCAGCCCTCTAGCGGTTTCTAGCACAGATACGCAGTATTTT. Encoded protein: CASSPLAVSSTDTQYF.

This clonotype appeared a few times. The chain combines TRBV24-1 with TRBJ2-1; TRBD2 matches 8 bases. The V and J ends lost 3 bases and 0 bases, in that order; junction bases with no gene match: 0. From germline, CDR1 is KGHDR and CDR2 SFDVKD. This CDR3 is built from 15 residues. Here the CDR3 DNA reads TGTGCCACCAGTGATAGCGGGAGCTCCTACAATGAGCAGTTCTTC. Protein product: CATSDSGSSYNEQFF.

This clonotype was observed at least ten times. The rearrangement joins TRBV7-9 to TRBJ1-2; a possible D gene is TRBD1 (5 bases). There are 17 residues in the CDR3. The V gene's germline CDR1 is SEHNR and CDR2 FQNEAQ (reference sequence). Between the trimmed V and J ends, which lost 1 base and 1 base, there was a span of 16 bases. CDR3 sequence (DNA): TGTGCCAGCAGCTTAGACCAGGGCTGGGATATTAACTATGGCTACACCTTC. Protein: CASSLDQGWDINYGYTF.

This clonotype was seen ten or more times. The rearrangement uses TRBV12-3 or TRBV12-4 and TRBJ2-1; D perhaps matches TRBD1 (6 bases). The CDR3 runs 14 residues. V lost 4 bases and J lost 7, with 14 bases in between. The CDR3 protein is CASSSGHLLNEQFF. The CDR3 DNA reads TGTGCCAGCAGTTCGGGACACCTCCTAAATGAGCAGTTCTTC.

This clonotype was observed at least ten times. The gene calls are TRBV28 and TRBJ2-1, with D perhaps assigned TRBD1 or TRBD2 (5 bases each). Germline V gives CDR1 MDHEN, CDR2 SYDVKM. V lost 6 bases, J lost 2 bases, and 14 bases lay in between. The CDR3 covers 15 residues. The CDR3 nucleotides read TGTGCCAGCAGGACGAGGGGCTATACCTACAATGAGCAGTTCTTC. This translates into CASRTRGYTYNEQFF. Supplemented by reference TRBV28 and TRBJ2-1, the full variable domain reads DVKVTQSSRYLVKRTGEKVFLECVQDMDHENMFWYRQDPGLGLRLIYFSYDVKMKEKGDIPEGYSVSREKKERFSLILESASTNQTSMYLCASRTRGYTYNEQFFGPGTRLTVL.